This T cell receptor (beta chain) was retrieved from a study of blood T cells in healthy people across ages. Turning to the study itself: About one barcoded beta molecule per two T cells was captured by template switching. Study-level results: Higher naive T cell percentage went strongly together with higher TCR beta diversity.

Next came a second PCR, run for roughly 7 to 12 cycles, which used a sample-barcoded 5' primer along with a J-beta primer mix. A single record per CDR3 protein comes from TCRdb applying MiXCR to the 5' RACE reads. The table has about 670,000 distinct CDR3 sequences, over 40% seen once. Concerning this clonotype itself: Its antigen is unidentified.

This receptor was identified in a woman aged 80 or over in good health. Sequenced input: blood.

CDR3 sequence reads: CASSLVRHYGYTF. The CDR3 DNA is TGTGCCAGCAGTCTTGTCCGGCACTATGGCTACACCTTC. V gene TRBV28 combines with J gene TRBJ1-2; D call uncertain. Germline V gene data show CDR1 as MDHEN and CDR2 as SYDVKM. The V and J ends lost 5 bases and 3 bases respectively, with 10 bases between them. The CDR3 is 13 amino acids.